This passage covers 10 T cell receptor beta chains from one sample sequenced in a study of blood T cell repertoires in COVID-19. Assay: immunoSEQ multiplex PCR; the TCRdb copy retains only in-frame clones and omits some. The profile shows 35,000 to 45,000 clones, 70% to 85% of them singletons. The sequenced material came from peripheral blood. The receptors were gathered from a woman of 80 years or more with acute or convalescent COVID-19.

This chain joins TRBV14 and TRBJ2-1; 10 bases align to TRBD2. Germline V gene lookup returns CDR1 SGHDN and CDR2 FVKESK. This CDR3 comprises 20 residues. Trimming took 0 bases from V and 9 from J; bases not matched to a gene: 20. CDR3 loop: CASSQDNFPAASGSNIEQFF. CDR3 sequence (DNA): TGTGCCAGCAGCCAAGATAACTTTCCAGCGGCTAGCGGGAGTAACATTGAGCAGTTCTTC.

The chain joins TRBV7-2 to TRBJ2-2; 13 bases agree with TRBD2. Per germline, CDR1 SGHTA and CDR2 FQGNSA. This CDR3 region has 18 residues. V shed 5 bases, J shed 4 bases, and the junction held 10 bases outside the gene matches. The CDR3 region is CASSPRTSGSSATGELFF. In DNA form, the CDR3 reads TGTGCCAGCAGCCCGAGGACTAGCGGGAGTTCGGCCACCGGGGAGCTGTTTTTT.

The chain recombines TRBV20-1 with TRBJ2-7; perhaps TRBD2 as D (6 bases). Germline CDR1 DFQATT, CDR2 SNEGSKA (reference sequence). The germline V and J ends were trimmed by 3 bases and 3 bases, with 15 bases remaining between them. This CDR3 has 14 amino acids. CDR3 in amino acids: CSASRRGANYEQYF. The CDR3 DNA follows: TGCAGTGCTAGTAGGCGGGGCGCGAACTACGAGCAGTACTTC.

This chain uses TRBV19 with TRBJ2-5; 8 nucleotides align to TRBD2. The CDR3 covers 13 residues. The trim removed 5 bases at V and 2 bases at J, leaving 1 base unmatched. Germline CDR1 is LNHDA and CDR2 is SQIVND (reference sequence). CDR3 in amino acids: CASSSSGQETQYF. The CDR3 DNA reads TGTGCCAGTAGTTCTAGCGGGCAAGAGACCCAGTACTTC.

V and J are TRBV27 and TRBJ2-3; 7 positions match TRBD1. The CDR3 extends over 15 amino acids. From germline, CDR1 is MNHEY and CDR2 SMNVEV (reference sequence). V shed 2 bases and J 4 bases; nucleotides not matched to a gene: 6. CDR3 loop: CASSLETGSSDTQYF. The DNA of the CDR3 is TGTGCCAGCAGTTTAGAGACAGGGAGCTCAGATACGCAGTATTTT.

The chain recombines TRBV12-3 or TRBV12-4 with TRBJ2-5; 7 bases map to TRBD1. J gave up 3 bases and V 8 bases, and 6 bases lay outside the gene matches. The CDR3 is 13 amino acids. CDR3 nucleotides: TGTGCCAGCCTCTCCGGGACAGAAGAGACCCAGTACTTC. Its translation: CASLSGTEETQYF.

This CDR3 is CASSLSTLTGGYTF. In nucleotides, the CDR3 is TGTGCCAGCAGCTTGTCGACTTTGACCGGAGGCTACACCTTC. This chain joins TRBV11-2 and TRBJ1-2; D unresolved. V lost 3 bases, J lost 8 bases, and 16 bases lay in between. The CDR3 contains 14 residues. The germline CDR1 and CDR2 sequences are SGHAT and FQNNGV.

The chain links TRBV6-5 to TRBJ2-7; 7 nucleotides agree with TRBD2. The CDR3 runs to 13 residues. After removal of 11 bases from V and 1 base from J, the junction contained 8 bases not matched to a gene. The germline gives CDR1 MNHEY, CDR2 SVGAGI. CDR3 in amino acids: CAGSGISSYEQYF. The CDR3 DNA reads TGTGCCGGAAGCGGGATTAGTTCCTACGAGCAGTACTTC.

The CDR3 sequence is CASSQDPSGRAHEQYF. CDR3 sequence (DNA): TGCGCCAGCAGCCAAGACCCTAGCGGGAGGGCCCACGAGCAGTACTTC. This chain joins TRBV4-1 and TRBJ2-7; 12 nucleotides agree with TRBD2. From germline, CDR1 is MGHRA and CDR2 YSYEKL. Losses at the gene ends were 0 bases for V and 5 bases for J; bases not matched to a gene: 5. The CDR3 length is 16 residues.

The CDR3 DNA reads as TGTGCCAGCAGTGATGGGACCAACAGGGGTGGTGGCTACACCTTC. It codes for CASSDGTNRGGGYTF. This chain uses TRBV6-4 with TRBJ1-2; TRBD1 matches 7 bases. This CDR3 is 15 amino acids long. Germline CDR1 MRHNA, CDR2 SNTAGT. Unmatched junction bases numbered 11, after V lost 3 bases and J lost 7 bases.